This section outlines one T cell receptor (beta chain) sequence together with its context. The antigen remains undetermined. Trimming stripped 0 bases from V and 9 bases from J, with 12 bases between. Per the germline V gene, CDR1 is MGHRA and CDR2 is YSYEKL. The CDR3 sequence is 14 residues long. The authors built TCR beta libraries using iRepertoire HTBI primers and Arm-PCR of CDR3 regions. Under the authors' procedure: Across samples, over 55 TRBV and around 14 TRBJ segments were found. TCRdb used MiXCR to reprocess the multiplex PCR reads, holding one entry per CDR3 protein. None of the V and J calls come from the authors' own analysis; TCRdb made them. The sample lists over 200,000 distinct CDR3 sequences; roughly 18% were seen once. The data belong to a study of regulatory T cells in long-lasting Graves disease. Study as a whole: Recently diagnosed Graves' patients had received antithyroid drugs for under 3 months. Broader study findings: Whereas new patients shared some 990 public clonotypes, persistent patients shared more, at 2,500 to 3,500.

Time point denoted: newly diagnosed GD, antithyroid drugs for less than 3 months. PBMC-extracted RNA yielded the TCR library. A further study also used this sample, focusing on T cells in Graves' hyperthyroidism and ophthalmopathy. That paper states: HTBI primers were used for first-round RT-PCR of the TCR CDR3.

The rearrangement links TRBV4-1 to TRBJ2-1; either TRBD1 or TRBD2 may supply D (5 bases each). The starting material was peripheral blood mononuclear cells (PBMCs), obtained at new diagnosis, from a patient treated with antithyroid drugs. The sequence was obtained from a woman under 40 with Graves disease. For the CDR3, the DNA is TGCGCCAGCAGCCAAGATTGGGGGTATGGTGAGCAGTTCTTC. Translation: CASSQDWGYGEQFF.